There are many counts of the clone carrying this TCR beta chain. The data originate from a study of regulatory T cells in long-lasting Graves disease. Trimming took off 3 bases at V and 10 bases at J, with 19 bases between the two ends. The CDR3 is made up of 15 amino acids. The sample's time point: newly diagnosed GD, antithyroid drugs for less than 3 months. The TCR library was made from RNA that had been extracted from PBMCs in TRIzol. Both iRepertoire HTBI primers and Arm-PCR of CDR3 regions were used to build the TCR beta libraries. TCRdb reprocessed the multiplex PCR reads with MiXCR, giving one entry per CDR3 protein. The table lists hundreds of thousands of distinct CDR3 sequences, roughly 13% of them singletons. These same data were also listed under a study on T cells in Graves' hyperthyroidism and ophthalmopathy. That paper notes: Stability of Graves' hyperthyroidism was defined as absent ophthalmopathy progression within 18 months.

The material sequenced was peripheral blood mononuclear cells (PBMCs), taken at new diagnosis, from a patient treated with antithyroid drugs. The TCR was taken from a man aged 25-40 years with Graves disease. The chain uses TRBV12-3 or TRBV12-4 and TRBJ2-1; maybe TRBD2 (7 bases). The CDR3 loop reads CASSLMTRPGGEQFF. CDR3 in DNA: TGTGCCAGCAGTTTGATGACCCGCCCGGGGGGCGAGCAGTTCTTC.